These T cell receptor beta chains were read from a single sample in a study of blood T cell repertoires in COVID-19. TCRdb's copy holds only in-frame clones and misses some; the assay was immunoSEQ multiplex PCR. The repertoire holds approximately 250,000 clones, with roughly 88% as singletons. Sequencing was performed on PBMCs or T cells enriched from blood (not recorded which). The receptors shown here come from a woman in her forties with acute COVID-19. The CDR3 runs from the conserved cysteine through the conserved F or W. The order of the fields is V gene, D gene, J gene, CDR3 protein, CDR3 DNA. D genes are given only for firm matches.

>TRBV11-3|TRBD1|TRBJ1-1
CASSDGQGDTEAFF
TGTGCCAGCAGCGACGGACAGGGGGACACTGAAGCTTTCTTT
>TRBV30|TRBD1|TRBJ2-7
CAWFGTGTAEQYF
TGTGCCTGGTTCGGGACAGGGACGGCCGAGCAGTACTTC
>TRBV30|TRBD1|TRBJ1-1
CAWTLRQGTEAFF
TGTGCCTGGACCTTGAGACAGGGCACTGAAGCTTTCTTT
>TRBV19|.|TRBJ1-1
CASKPGRINTEAFF
TGTGCCAGTAAGCCAGGAAGAATCAACACTGAAGCTTTCTTT
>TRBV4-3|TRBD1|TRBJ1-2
CASSPSDRENYGYTF
TGCGCCAGCAGCCCATCGGACAGGGAGAACTATGGCTACACCTTC
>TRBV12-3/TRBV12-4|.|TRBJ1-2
CASNTPPGIGYTF
TGTGCCAGCAATACACCCCCGGGGATTGGCTACACCTTC
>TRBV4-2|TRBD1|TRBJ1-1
CASSQRQGRDTEAFF
TGTGCCAGCAGCCAGAGACAGGGCCGGGACACTGAAGCTTTCTTT
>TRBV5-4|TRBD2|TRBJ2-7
CASSRTAGEGGEQYF
TGTGCCAGCAGCCGGACGGCGGGGGAGGGCGGGGAGCAGTACTTC
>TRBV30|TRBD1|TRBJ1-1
CAWWDRGLEAFF
TGTGCCTGGTGGGACAGGGGATTGGAGGCTTTCTTT
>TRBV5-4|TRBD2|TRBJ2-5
CASSLGLAGTQETQYF
TGTGCCAGCAGCTTGGGGCTAGCGGGGACCCAAGAGACCCAGTACTTC
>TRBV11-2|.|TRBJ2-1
CASSLDPAGSSYNEQFF
TGTGCCAGCAGCTTAGATCCAGCGGGTAGCTCCTACAATGAGCAGTTCTTC
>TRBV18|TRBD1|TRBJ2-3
CASTGRGLRDTQYF
TGTGCCAGCACCGGCAGGGGGCTGAGGGATACGCAGTATTTT
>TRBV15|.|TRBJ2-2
CATSRTRVPMTGELFF
TGTGCCACCAGCAGAACCAGGGTACCGATGACCGGGGAGCTGTTTTTT
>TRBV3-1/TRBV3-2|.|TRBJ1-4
CASSQSTPNEKLFF
TGTGCCAGCAGCCAATCTACGCCTAATGAAAAACTGTTTTTT
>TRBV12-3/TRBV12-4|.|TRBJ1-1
CASSLFGDTEAFF
TGTGCCAGCAGTTTATTCGGGGACACTGAAGCTTTCTTT
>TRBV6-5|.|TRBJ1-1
CASSYLSDAGAFF
TGTGCCAGCAGTTACCTGAGCGATGCTGGAGCTTTCTTT